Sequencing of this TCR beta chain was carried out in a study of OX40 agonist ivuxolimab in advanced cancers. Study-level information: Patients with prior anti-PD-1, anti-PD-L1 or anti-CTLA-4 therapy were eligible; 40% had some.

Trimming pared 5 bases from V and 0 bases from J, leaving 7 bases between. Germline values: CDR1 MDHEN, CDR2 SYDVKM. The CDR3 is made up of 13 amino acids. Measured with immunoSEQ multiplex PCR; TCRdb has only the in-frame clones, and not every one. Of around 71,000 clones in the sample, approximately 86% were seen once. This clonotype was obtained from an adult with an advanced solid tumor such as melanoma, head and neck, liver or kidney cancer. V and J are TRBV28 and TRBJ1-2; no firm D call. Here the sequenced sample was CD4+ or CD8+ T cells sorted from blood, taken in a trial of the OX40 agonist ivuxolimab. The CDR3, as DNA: TGTGCCAGCAGTCCTACAGCTAACTATGGCTACACCTTC. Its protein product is CASSPTANYGYTF.